This T cell receptor (beta chain) was obtained from a study of blood T cell repertoires in COVID-19. V was cut by 2 bases and J by 6 bases, with 9 bases left in between. This CDR3 is built from 13 residues. The germline V gene has CDR1 SGHDT and CDR2 YYEEEE. Some clones are missing from TCRdb's copy, which holds only in-frame ones; the method was immunoSEQ multiplex PCR. The sample contains 450,000 or so clones, about 90% of which appear only once. Participants had their cohort set by participant-reported clinical history. This clone has just a few counts. The rearrangement joins TRBV5-6 to TRBJ2-1, with unresolved D. The origin of this receptor is a man between 18 and 35 years old who had recovered from COVID-19. Input material: PBMCs or T cells enriched from blood (not recorded which). The CDR3 bases are TGTGCCAGCAGCTTACTGATAACCAATGAGCAGTTCTTC. It translates to CASSLLITNEQFF.